The rows below give T cell receptor beta chains drawn from one sample of a study of cytomegalovirus exposure and HLA in healthy donors. Clones were read by immunoSEQ multiplex PCR, and TCRdb kept only the in-frame ones, dropping some. There are 150,000 to 200,000 clones in the sample; approximately 80% occur only once, and approximately 8.7% lies in the top ten. The source material was PBMCs. These receptors were taken from a man in his late teens or twenties in good health and CMV-seropositive. CDR3s include the opening cysteine and the closing phenylalanine or tryptophan. The D gene is left open where the match is weak. Clone size appears in some rows only: once, few, many, or a class for an expanded clone.

D | J | V | size | CDR3 | DNA
TRBD1 | TRBJ1-2 | TRBV30 | . | CSMGQGLYGYTF | TGCTCAATGGGACAGGGCCTTTATGGCTACACCTTC
. | TRBJ1-1 | TRBV7-9 | . | CASSLAGVTEAFF | TGTGCCAGCAGCTTAGCAGGGGTCACTGAAGCTTTCTTT
. | TRBJ2-7 | TRBV12-5 | few | CASGSPLSGFSSYEQYF | TGTGCTAGTGGTTCCCCCCTATCGGGGTTCAGCTCCTACGAGCAGTACTTC
TRBD1 | TRBJ2-7 | TRBV5-1 | . | CASSLATDRSGEQYF | TGCGCCAGCAGCTTGGCCACGGACAGGTCGGGCGAGCAGTACTTC
. | TRBJ1-2 | TRBV6-5 | once | CASSYGGRSAPGYTF | TGTGCCAGCAGTTACGGGGGCAGATCCGCACCCGGCTACACCTTC
. | TRBJ1-2 | TRBV5-1 | few | CASNFNGYNYGYTF | TGCGCCAGCAACTTCAACGGTTACAACTATGGCTACACCTTC
TRBD2 | TRBJ2-2 | TRBV30 | . | CAWWPRLAGAVNTGELFF | TGTGCCTGGTGGCCCCGACTAGCGGGGGCCGTGAACACCGGGGAGCTGTTTTTT
TRBD1 | TRBJ1-4 | TRBV5-6 | . | CASSILQGTGEKLFF | TGTGCCAGCAGCATCTTACAGGGGACGGGGGAAAAACTGTTTTTT
TRBD2 | TRBJ2-1 | TRBV5-1 | . | CASSRSGTSGYNEQFF | TGCGCCAGCAGCCGGTCCGGGACTAGCGGGTACAATGAGCAGTTCTTC
TRBD1 | TRBJ1-2 | TRBV25-1 | . | CASSGIPGQGNGYTF | TGTGCCAGCAGTGGAATTCCGGGACAGGGGAATGGCTACACCTTC
. | TRBJ2-7 | TRBV19 | . | CASSIGGGEQYF | TGTGCCAGTAGTATTGGGGGAGGCGAGCAGTACTTC
. | TRBJ2-7 | TRBV5-1 | . | CASSLDFTGSDEQYF | TGCGCCAGCAGCCTAGACTTTACAGGGTCGGACGAGCAGTACTTC
. | TRBJ2-7 | TRBV2 | . | CASSDPTTYRSSYEQYF | TGTGCCAGCAGTGACCCCACGACATACAGAAGTTCCTACGAGCAGTACTTC
TRBD1 | TRBJ1-3 | TRBV5-6 | few | CASSLGIFGTGANTIYF | TGTGCCAGCAGCTTGGGTATTTTTGGGACAGGCGCGAACACCATATATTTT
TRBD1 | TRBJ2-2 | TRBV6-1 | . | CASTERGPTGELFF | TGTGCCAGCACCGAAAGGGGGCCCACCGGGGAGCTGTTTTTT
. | TRBJ1-4 | TRBV14 | once | CASRQGLGKLFF | TGTGCCAGCAGGCAGGGGCTTGGAAAACTGTTTTTT
. | TRBJ1-1 | TRBV27 | . | CASSWGRVGTEAFF | TGTGCCAGCAGTTGGGGCAGGGTAGGGACTGAAGCTTTCTTT
. | TRBJ1-5 | TRBV27 | . | CASSAGRSNQPQHF | TGTGCCAGCAGTGCAGGGCGTAGCAATCAGCCCCAGCATTTT
. | TRBJ2-5 | TRBV7-2 | . | CASSLPGFSSDETQYF | TGTGCCAGCAGCTTACCCGGGTTCAGTTCTGATGAGACCCAGTACTTC
TRBD1 | TRBJ2-3 | TRBV7-9 | . | CASSPTTGTDTQYF | TGTGCCAGCAGCCCGACGACAGGGACAGATACGCAGTATTTT
TRBD1 | TRBJ2-7 | TRBV6-5 | . | CASRRGTGRQYF | TGTGCCAGCAGGCGAGGGACAGGACGGCAGTACTTC
TRBD2 | TRBJ2-1 | TRBV5-4 | . | CASSFRGTGGGADEQFF | TGTGCCAGCAGCTTCAGGGGAACGGGCGGGGGGGCGGATGAGCAGTTCTTC
TRBD2 | TRBJ2-7 | TRBV10-3 | few | CAISDWREVFGYEQYF | TGTGCCATCAGTGATTGGCGGGAGGTGTTTGGCTACGAGCAGTACTTC
TRBD1 | TRBJ1-5 | TRBV5-6 | . | CASSPQGRQPQHF | TGTGCCAGCAGCCCACAGGGGCGTCAGCCCCAGCATTTT
. | TRBJ2-2 | TRBV5-1 | . | CASSSRYHTGELFF | TGCGCCAGCAGCTCCAGATATCACACCGGGGAGCTGTTTTTT
. | TRBJ2-5 | TRBV5-1 | . | CASSLYGSEQETQYF | TGCGCCAGCAGCTTGTATGGTTCCGAGCAAGAGACCCAGTACTTC
TRBD2 | TRBJ2-5 | TRBV30 | . | CAWSSGGGQETQYF | TGTGCCTGGAGCTCCGGCGGGGGCCAAGAGACCCAGTACTTC
TRBD2 | TRBJ2-1 | TRBV28 | . | CASSLGTSGHNEQFF | TGTGCCAGCAGTCTTGGGACTAGCGGCCACAATGAGCAGTTCTTC
. | TRBJ2-3 | TRBV5-4 | once | CASSVRTWGFVDTQYF | TGTGCCAGCAGCGTCCGGACTTGGGGTTTTGTAGATACGCAGTATTTT
. | TRBJ1-1 | TRBV5-4 | . | CASSLQGGTEAFF | TGTGCCAGCAGCTTGCAGGGAGGGACTGAAGCTTTCTTT
TRBD1 | TRBJ1-1 | TRBV6-6 | . | CASRRGGQENTEAFF | TGTGCCAGCAGACGAGGCGGACAGGAGAACACTGAAGCTTTCTTT
. | TRBJ1-1 | TRBV5-5 | . | CASSFYAGEAFF | TGTGCCAGCAGCTTCTATGCCGGTGAAGCTTTCTTT
. | TRBJ1-5 | TRBV4-3 | . | CASSAGFNQPQHF | TGCGCCAGCAGCGCAGGTTTCAATCAGCCCCAGCATTTT
. | TRBJ2-5 | TRBV5-6 | . | CASSFLGAQETQYF | TGTGCCAGCAGCTTTTTGGGGGCCCAAGAGACCCAGTACTTC
. | TRBJ1-1 | TRBV6-6 | . | CASSPTGNTEAFF | TGTGCCAGCAGTCCCACAGGGAACACTGAAGCTTTCTTT
. | TRBJ1-3 | TRBV7-2 | . | CASSLTVSGNTIYF | TGTGCCAGCAGCTTAACGGTTTCTGGAAACACCATATATTTT
. | TRBJ2-1 | TRBV7-9 | . | CASSAKERSYNEQFF | TGTGCCAGCAGTGCCAAGGAGCGCTCCTACAATGAGCAGTTCTTC
. | TRBJ1-1 | TRBV10-3 | few | CAIKVEVEDTEAFF | TGTGCCATCAAAGTGGAGGTGGAGGACACTGAAGCTTTCTTT
TRBD2 | TRBJ2-1 | TRBV7-2 | few | CASSLVAGALGNEQFF | TGTGCCAGCAGCTTAGTAGCGGGGGCTTTGGGCAATGAGCAGTTCTTC
. | TRBJ1-5 | TRBV5-5 | . | CASSLDGIWNQPQHF | TGTGCCAGCAGCTTGGACGGGATTTGGAATCAGCCCCAGCATTTT